This T cell receptor beta chain was captured by sequencing in a study of T cell changes during pregnancy in multiple sclerosis (dated by TCRdb to about 2019). For the study in its entirety: In women with multiple sclerosis, the researchers looked at how the T cell repertoire shifted as pregnancy progressed.

The germline V gene (reference sequence) gives CDR1 as LNHDA and CDR2 as SQIVND. CDR3 length: 15 amino acids, cysteine to phenylalanine. CDR3 DNA is the only sequence kept; it has 45 bases, read in frame from the first base. The germline V and J ends show losses of 5 bases and 5 bases respectively, and no gene match explains 10 bases of the junction. Library creation used the immunoSEQ multiplex PCR assay. Drawn from immuneACCESS, this table holds only the in-frame rearrangements with V and J called that TCRdb kept. Clones are partly lost; checked studies trace under half to an unresolved V gene and leave the rest unexplained. The sample has about 56,000 clones on record, 80% to 90% of them singletons. 0.38% of the sample lies in the top ten. With respect to this clone: It lacks a known antigen. No qualities accompany the bases; no much larger clone lies one base away.

The TCR originated in a female donor with multiple sclerosis, enrolled in a pregnancy study. The rearrangement joined TRBV19 to TRBJ1-2; 8 central nucleotides agree with TRBD1. The sequenced sample was CD4+ T cells from peripheral blood mononuclear cells, obtained in the third trimester of pregnancy. Here is the DNA: TGTGCCAGTAGTCTCCCTGGACAGGGAGGTTATGGCTACACCTTC. This encodes CASSLPGQGGYGYTF.